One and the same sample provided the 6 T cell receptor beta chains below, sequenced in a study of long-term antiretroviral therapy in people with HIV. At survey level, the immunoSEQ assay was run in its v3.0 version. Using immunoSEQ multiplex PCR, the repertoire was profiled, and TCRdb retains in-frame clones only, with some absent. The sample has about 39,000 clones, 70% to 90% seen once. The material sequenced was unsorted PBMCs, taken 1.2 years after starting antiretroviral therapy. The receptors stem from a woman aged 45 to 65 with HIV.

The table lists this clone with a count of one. The CDR3 here is CASLEDTGELFF. CDR3 coding DNA: TGTGCCAGCCTAGAGGACACCGGGGAGCTGTTTTTT. This sequence joins TRBV19 and TRBJ2-2; no clear D gene. The length of the CDR3 is 12 residues. V lost 9 bases and J lost 3, with 8 bases in between. From germline, CDR1 is LNHDA and CDR2 SQIVND (reference sequence).

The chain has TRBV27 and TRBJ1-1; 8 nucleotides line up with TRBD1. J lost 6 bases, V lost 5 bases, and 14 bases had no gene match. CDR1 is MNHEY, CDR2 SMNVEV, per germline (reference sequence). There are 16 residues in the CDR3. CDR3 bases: TGTGCCAGCAGTCCAATACTAGGACAGGGTACCCCTGAAGCTTTCTTT. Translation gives CASSPILGQGTPEAFF.

CDR3 region: CSAGENTEAFF. The DNA for the CDR3 is TGCAGCGCAGGGGAGAACACTGAAGCTTTCTTT. The chain is built from TRBV20-1 and TRBJ1-1, with D tentatively TRBD1 (6 bases). Germline loops: CDR1 DFQATT, CDR2 SNEGSKA (reference sequence). CDR3 size: 11 residues.

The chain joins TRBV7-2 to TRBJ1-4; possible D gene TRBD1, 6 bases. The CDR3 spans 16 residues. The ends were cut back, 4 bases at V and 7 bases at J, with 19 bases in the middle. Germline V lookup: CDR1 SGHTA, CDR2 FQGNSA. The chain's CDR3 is CASSSRDRPGVEKLFF. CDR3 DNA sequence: TGTGCCAGCAGCTCCCGGGACCGCCCAGGGGTTGAAAAACTGTTTTTT. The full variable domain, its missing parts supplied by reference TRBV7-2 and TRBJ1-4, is GAGVSQSPSNKVTEKGKDVELRCDPISGHTALYWYRQSLGQGLEFLIYFQGNSAPDKSGLPSDRFSAERTGGSVSTLTIQRTQQEDSAVYLCASSSRDRPGVEKLFFGSGTQLSVL.

CDR3: CASRRTLAGGNDNEQFF. The CDR3 coding sequence is TGTGCCAGCAGGCGCACACTAGCGGGGGGGAATGACAATGAGCAGTTCTTC. The chain carries TRBV4-2 and TRBJ2-1, with 13 bases aligning to TRBD2. CDR1 is LGHNA, CDR2 YNFKEQ, per germline. V was pared by 6 bases and J by 5 bases, with 10 bases of the junction left unmatched. The CDR3 has 17 amino acids.

In DNA form, the CDR3 reads TGTGCCAGCTCACCTGGGGAACAGGGGGGCGAGCAGTACTTC. Its protein is CASSPGEQGGEQYF. V gene TRBV18 combines with J gene TRBJ2-7; 8 bases fit TRBD1. The V gene's germline CDR1 is KGHSH and CDR2 LQKENI. With V trimmed by 3 bases and J by 6 bases, 7 bases remained unmatched. CDR3 length: 14 amino acids.